This TCR beta chain emerged from a study of human thymus T cells. Germline loops: CDR1 MDHEN, CDR2 SYDVKM. V was clipped by 1 base and J by 0 bases, with 16 bases between them. CDR3 length: 18 residues. Data came from immunoSEQ multiplex PCR; TCRdb stores just in-frame clones and leaves some out. The repertoire consists of roughly 130,000 clones, with around 94% occurring once and the leading ten covering 0.02% to 0.025%. The count of this clone is one. Obtained as resections during corrective heart surgery, the thymus tissue was then studied. Donation was from healthy Finnish infants who were having corrective surgery that addressed congenital heart defects.

The rearrangement links TRBV28 to TRBJ1-5, with unresolved D. This receptor was taken from a boy under two years old with a congenital heart defect but otherwise immunologically healthy. Specimen: thymus tissue. The CDR3 sequence is CASSLLARVSDSNQPQHF. In nucleotides, the CDR3 is TGTGCCAGCAGTTTATTGGCTAGGGTTTCAGATAGCAATCAGCCCCAGCATTTT.